This TCR beta chain came from a study of cytomegalovirus exposure and HLA in healthy donors. Study context: One earlier analysis, a look at 150 million to 200 million T cells, found 117 million unique TCR beta sequences. The study, taken as a whole, reports: Rare sequences made up most TCRs, while some public TCRs were found in many donors. Some V segments could not be told apart, so they were left out, TRBV6-2 and TRBV6-3 among them. Productive status was seen about 90% or about 30% of the time for most TCR beta V segments in an earlier analysis.

Notes on this clone: The antigen remains unidentified.

Primers: 60 Vbeta forward and 13 Jbeta reverse. Some clones are missing from TCRdb's copy, which holds only in-frame ones; the method was immunoSEQ multiplex PCR. The table has 170,000 or so clones, around three quarters seen once. CDR3 size: 13 residues. Germline lookup yields CDR1 GTSNPN and CDR2 SVGIG (reference sequence). J lost 7 bases, V lost 5 bases, and 7 bases had no gene match. The sequence was obtained from a boy younger than 18 in good health and CMV-seronegative. The rearrangement links TRBV30 to TRBJ1-5; 8 bases line up with TRBD1. Sequencing used PBMCs. Written as DNA, the CDR3 is TGTGCCTGGGGACAGGGACCGCCACAGCCCCAGCATTTT. It encodes CAWGQGPPQPQHF.